This T cell receptor beta chain was identified during a study of cytomegalovirus exposure and HLA in healthy donors. Looking at the study overall: As released early, the data held about 85 million unique TCRs from HLA-typed donors.

PCR employed 60 Vbeta and 13 Jbeta primers. The protocol was immunoSEQ multiplex PCR, while the TCRdb copy is restricted to in-frame clones and leaves out a portion. The sample includes under 200,000 clones, 68% seen only once; the top ten take approximately 1.5%. This clone was observed a handful of times. Its cognate antigen is unknown. Findings and caveats of the study: Later analysis indicated greater clonal expansion among HLA-associated TCR beta chains than among equally common other chains. A few CMV-associated chains proved CMV antigen-specific in vitro. TCR beta V- and J-gene trimming, according to a later analysis, was linked to a missense DCLRE1C variant.

The V gene's germline CDR1 is LGHNA and CDR2 YSLEER. The CDR3 consists of 16 residues. Trimming took off 4 bases at V and 3 bases at J, with 18 bases between the two ends. The sequence was collected from a man in his fifties or sixties in good health and CMV-seronegative. Sequences were obtained from PBMCs. This sequence joins TRBV4-3 and TRBJ1-2; maybe TRBD1 (5 bases). Here the CDR3 reads CASSPNLSAGYYGYTF. The CDR3 coding sequence is TGCGCCAGCAGCCCCAACCTGTCGGCAGGGTACTATGGCTACACCTTC.